The clone carrying this T cell receptor beta chain was seen a handful of times. This specimen comes from a study of response to subunit inactivated influenza vaccine. TCRdb analysed the RT-PCR reads with MiXCR anew, one entry per CDR3 protein. The sample holds 150,000 to 200,000 distinct CDR3 sequences, approximately 12% seen once. Germline CDR1 reads LGHNA; CDR2 reads YSLEER. With 4 bases removed from V and 2 bases from J, the gap between germline ends came to 15 bases. CDR3 length equals 15 residues. The sample was also linked to a second study, of T cells expressing NK-cell markers. According to that study: UMIs accompanied the 5'RACE template switching by which TCR beta cDNA was made. Repertoire data for TCR beta were derived from sorted T cells (CD3+CD56+NKG2C+, CD3+CD56+NKG2C- and CD3+CD56-NKG2C+).

This sample comprised CD8+ T cells sorted from PBMCs, obtained 12 days after vaccination. The clonotype comes from a man aged 50 to 60 who received an inactivated influenza vaccine. V usage is TRBV4-3 and J usage is TRBJ2-7; D remains ambiguous. This CDR3 is CASSPFYAVTYEQYF. The CDR3, as DNA: TGCGCCAGCAGCCCCTTCTATGCGGTCACCTACGAGCAGTACTTC.